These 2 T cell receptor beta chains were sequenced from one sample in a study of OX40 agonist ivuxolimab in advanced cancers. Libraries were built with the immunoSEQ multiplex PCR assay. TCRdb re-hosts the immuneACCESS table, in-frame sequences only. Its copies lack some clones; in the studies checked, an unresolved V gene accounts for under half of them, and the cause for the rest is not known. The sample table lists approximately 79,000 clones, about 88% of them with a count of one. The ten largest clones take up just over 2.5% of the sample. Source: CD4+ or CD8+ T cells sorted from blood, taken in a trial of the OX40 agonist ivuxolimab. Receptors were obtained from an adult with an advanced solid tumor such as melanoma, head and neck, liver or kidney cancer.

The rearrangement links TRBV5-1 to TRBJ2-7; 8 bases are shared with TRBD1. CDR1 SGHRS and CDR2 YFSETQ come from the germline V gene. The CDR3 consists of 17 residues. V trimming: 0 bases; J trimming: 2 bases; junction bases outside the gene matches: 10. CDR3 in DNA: TGCGCCAGCAGCTTGGAAGGACAGGGCAATAGGGCCTACGAGCAGTACTTC. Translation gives CASSLEGQGNRAYEQYF.

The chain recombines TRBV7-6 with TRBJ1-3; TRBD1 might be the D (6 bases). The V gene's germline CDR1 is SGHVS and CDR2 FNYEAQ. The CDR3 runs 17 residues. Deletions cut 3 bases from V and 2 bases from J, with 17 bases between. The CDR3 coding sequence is TGTGCCAGCAGCTTTAGCGGACAGTATACAACTGGAAACACCATATATTTT. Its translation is CASSFSGQYTTGNTIYF.